This TCR beta chain was recovered during a study of T cells in Graves' hyperthyroidism and ophthalmopathy. Notes on the study in general: Most thyroid clonotypes expanded above 0.001 were also detected in blood. The model foresaw ophthalmopathy a median roughly 6 months prior to onset.

Thyroid ultrasound, orbital computed tomography, clinical symptoms, and serum thyroxine and TRAb underpinned diagnoses. PBMCs were derived from about 9.1 ml fresh peripheral blood. Amplification of TCR beta CDR3 regions was performed using RNA transcripts as template. The study used the HTBI primer set for a first-round RT-PCR of the TCR CDR3. TCRdb re-derived calls from the multiplex PCR reads in MiXCR, one entry per CDR3 protein. The sample consists of about 520,000 distinct CDR3 sequences, around 22% of them appearing once. V lost 2 bases, J lost 3 bases, and 17 bases lay in between. Germline-derived CDR1 and CDR2 are MNHEY and SVGAGI. This CDR3 spans 16 amino acids. This clonotype was recorded a few times. Antigen unknown.

The chain recombines TRBV6-5 with TRBJ2-7; TRBD1 is a possible D gene (8 bases). The source is a woman aged 30 to 39 with Graves' ophthalmopathy. Sequenced material: blood. Here the CDR3 DNA reads TGTGCCAGCAGTTACGCTAGGACAGGGAGGGACTACGAGCAGTACTTC. Translating it yields CASSYARTGRDYEQYF.